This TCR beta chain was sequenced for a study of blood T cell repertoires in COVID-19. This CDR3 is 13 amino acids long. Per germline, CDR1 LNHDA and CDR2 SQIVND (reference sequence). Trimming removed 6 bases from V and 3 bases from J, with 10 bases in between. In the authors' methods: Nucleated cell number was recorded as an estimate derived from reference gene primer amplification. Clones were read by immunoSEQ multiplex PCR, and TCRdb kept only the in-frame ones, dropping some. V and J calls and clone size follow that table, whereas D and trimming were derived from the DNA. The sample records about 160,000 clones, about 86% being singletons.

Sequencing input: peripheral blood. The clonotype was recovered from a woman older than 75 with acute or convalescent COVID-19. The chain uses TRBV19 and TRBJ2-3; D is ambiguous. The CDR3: CASSPLRTDTQYF. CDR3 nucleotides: TGTGCCAGTAGCCCTCTCAGGACAGATACGCAGTATTTT.